The rows below give T cell receptor beta chains drawn from one sample of a study of OX40 agonist ivuxolimab in advanced cancers. Measured with immunoSEQ multiplex PCR; TCRdb has only the in-frame clones, and not every one. The sample has under 80,000 clones; roughly 93% are singletons. Sequencing was performed on CD4+ or CD8+ T cells sorted from blood, taken in a trial of the OX40 agonist ivuxolimab. These receptors all come from an adult with an advanced solid tumor such as melanoma, head and neck, liver or kidney cancer. CDR3s include the opening cysteine and the closing phenylalanine or tryptophan.

v_call	j_call	cdr3_aa
TRBV19	TRBJ2-1	CASSISLGRYIHNEQFF
TRBV19	TRBJ2-1	CASSSGWESSYNEQFF
TRBV19	TRBJ2-7	CASSILPGQSYEQYF
TRBV13	TRBJ2-2	CASSLGFRTGELFF
TRBV7-6	TRBJ2-5	CASSPTLRPQETQYF
TRBV27	TRBJ1-2	CASSLASWGGYTF
TRBV7-6	TRBJ2-7	CASSPGPYYEQYF
TRBV5-5	TRBJ1-6	CASSLGDSAYNSPLHF
TRBV6-1	TRBJ2-5	CASSEGTSGGYQETQYF
TRBV6-5	TRBJ2-7	CASSYSTDSYEQYF
TRBV6-5	TRBJ1-1	CASSRPFRATEAFF
TRBV20-1	TRBJ2-3	CSATTANWQYF
TRBV5-4	TRBJ2-7	CASSLGPAYEQYF
TRBV10-1	TRBJ2-1	CASSSGSNEQFF
TRBV6-1	TRBJ2-5	CASSESMGTGLLQETQYF
TRBV7-7	TRBJ2-5	CASSLRAGWVQETQYF
TRBV4-3	TRBJ2-3	CASSQTSGGSTDTQYF
TRBV5-8	TRBJ1-1	CASSSPGQGTTEAFF
TRBV13	TRBJ2-3	CASSFPSGGATDTQYF
TRBV11-2	TRBJ1-2	CASRPSGNYGYTF
TRBV9	TRBJ1-1	CASSAGTGATEAFF
TRBV13	TRBJ2-5	CASSLGALQETQYF
TRBV4-1	-	CASSQVLAGGSYEQYF
TRBV7-9	TRBJ2-7	CASSLVWGPSYEQYF
TRBV6-5	TRBJ2-5	CASSPGDQETQYF
TRBV27	TRBJ1-5	CASSLYATGNQPQHF
TRBV2	TRBJ2-1	CASSDAAGGRNEQFF
TRBV7-6	TRBJ2-5	CASSLALGLQETQYF
TRBV5-1	TRBJ1-1	CASSSWTGQDTEAFF
TRBV7-9	TRBJ2-2	CASSEGNPGELFF
TRBV19	TRBJ2-7	CASSAATGFHYEQYF
TRBV5-3	TRBJ2-5	CARSLGPRGGQETQYF